Below, 23 T cell receptor beta chains from the same sample are listed, as sequenced in a study of T cell responses to AZD1222 COVID-19 vaccine. Here immunoSEQ multiplex PCR was the method, and the copy in TCRdb shows in-frame clones only, minus some. This sample yields about 130,000 clones, of which roughly 94% are seen a single time; around 7% belongs to the top ten. The input for sequencing was peripheral blood, taken on day 0 of AZD1222 vaccination. The receptors derive from an adult in good health.

This chain uses TRBV14 with TRBJ1-2, with D hard to call. CDR3 length equals 15 residues. Germline-derived CDR1 and CDR2 are SGHDN and FVKESK. The V end was cut by 0 bases, the J end by 8 bases, with 16 bases between. CDR3 loop: CASSQDTWGVRGYTF. CDR3 bases: TGTGCCAGCAGCCAAGATACGTGGGGAGTAAGGGGCTACACCTTC.

The chain combines TRBV5-1 with TRBJ2-3; D not resolved. Per germline, CDR1 SGHRS and CDR2 YFSETQ. The length of the CDR3 is 15 residues. Trimming took off 0 bases at V and 4 bases at J, with 12 bases between the two ends. DNA for the CDR3: TGCGCCAGCAGCTTGGAGGGCAGGAAAGCAGATACGCAGTATTTT. Translated: CASSLEGRKADTQYF.

J is TRBJ1-1 and V is TRBV7-8, with TRBD1 identical over 7 bases. J lost 4 bases, V lost 5 bases, and 13 bases had no gene match. The V gene's germline CDR1 is SGHVS and CDR2 FQNEAQ. The CDR3 runs to 16 residues. The CDR3 nucleotides read TGTGCCAGCAGCCTCCATAGGGGGCGCGGGGCCACTGAAGCTTTCTTT. Translating it yields CASSLHRGRGATEAFF.

This chain uses TRBV28 with TRBJ2-7; 7 bases line up with TRBD1. Unmatched junction bases numbered 18, after V lost 1 base and J lost 0 bases. The CDR3 covers 20 residues. Germline V gene data show CDR1 as MDHEN and CDR2 as SYDVKM. The CDR3 nucleotides are TGTGCCAGCAGTTTATTGTGGGACAGATTCCTTGCTGATAGCTCCTACGAGCAGTACTTC. This sequence encodes CASSLLWDRFLADSSYEQYF. Combining the CDR3 with reference TRBV28 and TRBJ2-7 gives the whole variable domain DVKVTQSSRYLVKRTGEKVFLECVQDMDHENMFWYRQDPGLGLRLIYFSYDVKMKEKGDIPEGYSVSREKKERFSLILESASTNQTSMYLCASSLLWDRFLADSSYEQYFGPGTRLTVT.

The CDR3 here is CASTSGGHEQYF. CDR3 in DNA: TGTGCCAGCACTTCGGGGGGCCACGAGCAGTACTTC. This sequence joins TRBV12-3 or TRBV12-4 and TRBJ2-7; D may be TRBD2 (7 bases). This CDR3 has 12 amino acids. Trimming took 7 bases from V and 5 from J, leaving 12 bases between them.

V usage is TRBV19 and J usage is TRBJ1-6; a weak D match, TRBD1 (5 bases). The ends were cut back, 1 base at V and 10 bases at J, with 14 bases in the middle. Germline CDR1 reads LNHDA; CDR2 reads SQIVND (reference sequence). The CDR3 totals 15 residues. The chain's CDR3 is CASSIVGGRGSPLHF. CDR3 nucleotide sequence: TGTGCCAGTAGTATAGTGGGGGGTAGAGGATCACCCCTCCACTTT.

This clone has a handful of counts. The chain carries TRBV19 and TRBJ1-2, with D possibly TRBD1 on 6 matching bases. In germline, CDR1 is LNHDA, CDR2 SQIVND (reference sequence). V lost 4 bases, J lost 5 bases, and 17 bases lay in between. This CDR3 is built from 15 residues. The CDR3 DNA follows: TGTGCCAGTAGTACCGCGCGGACAGTGGTTTATGGCTACACCTTC. This encodes CASSTARTVVYGYTF. Full variable domain (missing parts from reference TRBV19 and TRBJ1-2): DGGITQSPKYLFRKEGQNVTLSCEQNLNHDAMYWYRQDPGQGLRLIYYSQIVNDFQKGDIAEGYSVSREKKESFPLTVTSAQKNPTAFYLCASSTARTVVYGYTFGSGTRLTVV.

The table lists this clone with a few counts. The J gene is TRBJ1-1, the V gene TRBV28; D is unclear. The CDR3 has 15 residues. The germline V gene encodes CDR1 MDHEN and CDR2 SYDVKM. V gave up 1 base and J gave up 9 bases, with 18 bases separating them. CDR3 protein: CASSLFIGSKPKAFF. The CDR3, as DNA: TGTGCCAGCAGTTTATTTATAGGGTCGAAACCGAAAGCTTTCTTT. Based on the CDR3 plus reference TRBV28 and TRBJ1-1, the full variable domain is DVKVTQSSRYLVKRTGEKVFLECVQDMDHENMFWYRQDPGLGLRLIYFSYDVKMKEKGDIPEGYSVSREKKERFSLILESASTNQTSMYLCASSLFIGSKPKAFFGQGTRLTVV.

This chain's CDR3 is CASSTGTDNQPQHF. Here the CDR3 DNA reads TGTGCCAGTAGTACCGGGACAGACAATCAGCCCCAGCATTTT. V gene TRBV19 combines with J gene TRBJ1-5; TRBD1 aligns across 7 bases. Germline CDR1 is LNHDA and CDR2 is SQIVND (reference sequence). V gave up 4 bases and J gave up 3 bases; unmatched junction bases: 3. The CDR3 contains 14 residues. The full variable domain, rest sourced from reference TRBV19 and TRBJ1-5, is DGGITQSPKYLFRKEGQNVTLSCEQNLNHDAMYWYRQDPGQGLRLIYYSQIVNDFQKGDIAEGYSVSREKKESFPLTVTSAQKNPTAFYLCASSTGTDNQPQHFGDGTRLSIL.

The chain links TRBV6-6 to TRBJ1-1, with D possibly matching TRBD1 (6 bases). CDR3 length: 12 amino acids. Germline CDR1 is MNHNY and CDR2 is SVGAGI (reference sequence). V shed 4 bases and J shed 6 bases, with 9 bases lying between them. The CDR3 here is CASSSQGSEAFF. The CDR3, as DNA: TGTGCCAGCAGTTCACAGGGCTCTGAAGCTTTCTTT.

This chain uses TRBV28 with TRBJ2-3; 7 bases agree with TRBD1. The CDR3 spans 16 residues. Germline V gene sequence: CDR1 MDHEN, CDR2 SYDVKM. The ends lost 8 bases at V and 6 bases at J; junction bases unmatched: 17. CDR3 coding DNA: TGTGCCAGCTCCCCCGCGGACAGGCCCTTTAGGGATACGCAGTATTTT. Protein: CASSPADRPFRDTQYF.

The rearrangement joins TRBV6-5 to TRBJ2-7; TRBD2 matches 7 bases. J was trimmed by 6 bases and V by 7 bases; bases with no gene match: 9. The CDR3 runs to 13 residues. Germline CDR1 reads MNHEY; CDR2 reads SVGAGI. The CDR3 region has the DNA TGTGCCAGCATAATCAACGGGAGGACCGAGCAGTACTTC. Encoded protein: CASIINGRTEQYF.

CDR3 bases: TGTGCCAGCAGCTTAGTAACACCCCTTGCCTACGAGCAGTACTTC. Residues: CASSLVTPLAYEQYF. The chain joins TRBV7-9 to TRBJ2-7; no definite D call. Germline CDR1 and CDR2: SEHNR and FQNEAQ (reference sequence). The CDR3 runs 15 residues. Trimming removed 1 base at V and 2 bases at J, with 12 bases between.

This chain links TRBV11-2 with TRBJ2-7; 9 bases fit TRBD2. Germline CDR1 and CDR2: SGHAT and FQNNGV. The CDR3 covers 15 residues. V gave up 5 bases and J gave up 4 bases; unmatched junction bases: 9. The CDR3 loop reads CASSPHSGSGYEQYF. The CDR3 DNA is TGTGCCAGCAGCCCCCATAGCGGGAGTGGGTACGAGCAGTACTTC.

This sequence joins TRBV9 and TRBJ2-1; D unresolved. The CDR3 is made up of 13 amino acids. Germline lookup yields CDR1 SGDLS and CDR2 YYNGEE. V was pared by 3 bases and J by 7 bases, with 11 bases between. This CDR3 reads CASSALAKNEQFF. CDR3 DNA sequence: TGTGCCAGCAGCGCTTTGGCCAAGAATGAGCAGTTCTTC.

The V gene is TRBV12-3 or TRBV12-4, the J gene TRBJ2-5; unclear D gene. The CDR3 spans 13 residues. V lost 5 bases and J 0 bases, leaving 7 bases between the germline ends. CDR3 residues: CASSHTDQETQYF. For the CDR3, the DNA is TGTGCCAGCAGTCACACGGACCAAGAGACCCAGTACTTC.

V gene TRBV5-5 combines with J gene TRBJ1-5; 7 nucleotides align to TRBD1. The CDR3 consists of 15 residues. With V trimmed by 5 bases and J by 3 bases, 8 bases remained unmatched. Germline V lookup: CDR1 SGHKS, CDR2 YYEKEE (reference sequence). In DNA, the CDR3 is TGTGCCAGCAGAAAAGCCGGGACAGACAATCAGCCCCAGCATTTT. Its protein is CASRKAGTDNQPQHF.

This clone occurred once. The chain combines TRBV28 with TRBJ2-1, with D possibly called TRBD1 or TRBD2 (6 bases each). CDR1 is MDHEN, CDR2 SYDVKM, per germline. The CDR3 totals 15 residues. The V end lost 3 bases, the J end lost 2 bases, and 11 bases lay between the germline ends. The CDR3 reads CASSLGGPPYNEQFF. CDR3 DNA sequence: TGTGCCAGCAGTTTGGGGGGCCCCCCCTACAATGAGCAGTTCTTC. The whole variable domain, remainder taken from reference TRBV28 and TRBJ2-1, is DVKVTQSSRYLVKRTGEKVFLECVQDMDHENMFWYRQDPGLGLRLIYFSYDVKMKEKGDIPEGYSVSREKKERFSLILESASTNQTSMYLCASSLGGPPYNEQFFGPGTRLTVL.

V usage is TRBV27 and J usage is TRBJ2-2; no clear D. The V gene's germline CDR1 is MNHEY and CDR2 SMNVEV (reference sequence). The CDR3 is made up of 13 amino acids. The germline V and J ends were trimmed by 2 bases and 7 bases, with 8 bases remaining between them. The CDR3 loop reads CASSLRANGELFF. The CDR3 region has the DNA TGTGCCAGCAGTTTACGAGCCAACGGGGAGCTGTTTTTT.

This chain uses TRBV29-1 with TRBJ2-7, with D possibly called TRBD1 or TRBD2 (5 bases each). V was pared by 6 bases and J by 6 bases, with 15 bases between. Germline CDR1 SQVTM, CDR2 ANQGSEA. The CDR3 has 12 amino acids. The CDR3 bases are TGCAGCGTAGCTTTGGGGGTCTCCGAGCAGTACTTC. Translation: CSVALGVSEQYF.

This clone occurred once. The rearrangement links TRBV28 to TRBJ2-1; TRBD1 is a possible D gene (6 bases). CDR1 and CDR2 (germline): MDHEN, SYDVKM. The CDR3 is 12 residues long. Deletions cut 7 bases from V and 9 bases from J, with 13 bases between. CDR3 region: CASTQQGGEQFF. The CDR3 DNA sequence: TGTGCCAGCACGCAACAGGGCGGTGAGCAGTTCTTC.

The genes are TRBV7-9 and TRBJ2-5, with 8 bases fitting TRBD1. Germline values: CDR1 SEHNR, CDR2 FQNEAQ (reference sequence). CDR3 length equals 14 residues. V was clipped by 2 bases and J by 13 bases; unmatched bases: 12. CDR3 sequence reads: CASSLIRGQDALYF. Written as DNA, the CDR3 is TGTGCCAGCAGCTTAATCAGGGGGCAAGATGCCTTGTACTTC.

The rearrangement uses TRBV18 and TRBJ1-2; TRBD1 agrees at 8 bases. CDR1 is KGHSH, CDR2 LQKENI, per germline. The CDR3 extends over 13 amino acids. The J segment lost 8 bases and the V segment lost 5 bases, leaving 7 bases of the junction unmatched. The CDR3 is CASSAAGGRGYTF. CDR3 sequence (DNA): TGTGCCAGCTCAGCCGCAGGGGGCAGGGGCTACACCTTC.